Reported below is one TCR beta chain. The repertoire was sequenced with immunoSEQ multiplex PCR; TCRdb's copy has only in-frame clones and lacks some. Of about 1.4 million clones in the sample, approximately 97% were seen once. This entry belongs to a study of shared clonotypes between healthy human individuals. HIV-negative, healthy adults without recent acute infections or vaccinations were the donors. Sequencing was performed on naive CD4+ T cells sorted from blood. The subset is: CD45RA+ positively selected. The clonotype comes from a young man in good health.

CDR3 protein: CASSIRVVGHRSYEQYF. In nucleotides, the CDR3 is TGTGCCAGTAGTATTCGAGTCGTAGGACACCGATCCTACGAGCAGTACTTC. This chain links TRBV19 with TRBJ2-7, with TRBD1 as a possible D gene (5 bases). Trimming removed 3 bases from V and 1 base from J, with 19 bases in between. Germline V lookup: CDR1 LNHDA, CDR2 SQIVND (reference sequence). This CDR3 spans 17 amino acids.